In this sample, the clone carrying this TCR beta chain turned up a few times. TCRdb ran MiXCR on the 5' RACE reads and lists one entry per CDR3 protein. The repertoire holds tens of thousands of distinct CDR3 sequences, about 3.4% seen once, with about 4% in the top ten. The germline gives CDR1 LNHNV, CDR2 YYDKDF (reference sequence). V dropped 1 base and J dropped 7 bases, with 11 bases sitting between them. The CDR3 contains 13 residues. The data originate from a study of neurological immune-mediated disorders. The chain couples TRBV15 to TRBJ2-7, with D hard to call. The sequenced material came from PBMCs. This receptor was obtained from a man aged 40-49 years with multiple sclerosis. DNA of the CDR3: TGTGCCACCAGCAGAGCCTACTTAGGGGAGCAGTACTTC. Translation gives CATSRAYLGEQYF.